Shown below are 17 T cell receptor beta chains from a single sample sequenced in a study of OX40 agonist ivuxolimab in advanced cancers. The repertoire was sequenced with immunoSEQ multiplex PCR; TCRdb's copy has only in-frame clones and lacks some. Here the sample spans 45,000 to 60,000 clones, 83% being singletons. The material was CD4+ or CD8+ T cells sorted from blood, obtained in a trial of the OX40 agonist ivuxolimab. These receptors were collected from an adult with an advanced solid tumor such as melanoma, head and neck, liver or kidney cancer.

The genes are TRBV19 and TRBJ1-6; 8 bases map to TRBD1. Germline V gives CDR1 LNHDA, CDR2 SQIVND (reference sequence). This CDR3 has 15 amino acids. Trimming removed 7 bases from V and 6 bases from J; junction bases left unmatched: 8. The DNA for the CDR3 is TGTGCCAGTAATACAGGGGGGTCATCTAATTCACCCCTCCACTTT. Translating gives CASNTGGSSNSPLHF.

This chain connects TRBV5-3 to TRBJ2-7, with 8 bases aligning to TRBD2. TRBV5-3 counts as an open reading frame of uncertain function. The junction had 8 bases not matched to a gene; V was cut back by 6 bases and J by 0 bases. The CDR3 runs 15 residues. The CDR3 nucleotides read TGTGCCAGAATCAGGACGGGAGGGGACTCCTACGAGCAGTACTTC. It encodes CARIRTGGDSYEQYF.

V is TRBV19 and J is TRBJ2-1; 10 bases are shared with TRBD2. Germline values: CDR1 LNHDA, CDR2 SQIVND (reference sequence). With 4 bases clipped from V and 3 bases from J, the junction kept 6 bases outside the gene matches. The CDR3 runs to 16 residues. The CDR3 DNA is TGTGCCAGTAGTAAAGCACTAGCGGGAATCTACAATGAGCAGTTCTTC. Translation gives CASSKALAGIYNEQFF.

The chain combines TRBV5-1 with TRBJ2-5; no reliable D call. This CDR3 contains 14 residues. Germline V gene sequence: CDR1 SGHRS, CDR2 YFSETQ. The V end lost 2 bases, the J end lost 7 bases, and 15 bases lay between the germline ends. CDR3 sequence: CASSLLVQSGTQYF. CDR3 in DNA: TGCGCCAGCAGCTTACTTGTCCAGTCAGGGACCCAGTACTTC.

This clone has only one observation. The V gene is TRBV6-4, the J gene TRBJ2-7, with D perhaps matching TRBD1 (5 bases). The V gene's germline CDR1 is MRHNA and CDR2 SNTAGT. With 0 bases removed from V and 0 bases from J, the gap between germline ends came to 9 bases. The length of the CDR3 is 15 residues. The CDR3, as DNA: TGTGCCAGCAGTGACTCTCATCAGGGCTCCTACGAGCAGTACTTC. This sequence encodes CASSDSHQGSYEQYF.

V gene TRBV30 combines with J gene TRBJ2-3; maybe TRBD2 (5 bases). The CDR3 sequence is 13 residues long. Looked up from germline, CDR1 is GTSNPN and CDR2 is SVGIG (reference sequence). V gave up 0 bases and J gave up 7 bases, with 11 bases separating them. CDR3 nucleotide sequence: TGTGCCTGGAGTGTCAGTGGGAGTAATACGCAGTATTTT. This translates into CAWSVSGSNTQYF.

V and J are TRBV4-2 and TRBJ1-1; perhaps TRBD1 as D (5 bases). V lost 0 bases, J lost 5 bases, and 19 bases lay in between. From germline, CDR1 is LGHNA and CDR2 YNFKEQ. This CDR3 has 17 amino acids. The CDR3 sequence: CASSQEKGLNWDTEAFF. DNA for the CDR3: TGTGCCAGCAGCCAAGAGAAGGGGTTGAATTGGGATACTGAAGCTTTCTTT.

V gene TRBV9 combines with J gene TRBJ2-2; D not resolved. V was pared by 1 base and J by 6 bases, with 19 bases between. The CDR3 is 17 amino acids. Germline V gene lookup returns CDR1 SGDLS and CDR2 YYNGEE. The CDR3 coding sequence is TGTGCCAGCAGCGTACAACGATCGAACCGGGTCCCCGGGGAGCTGTTTTTT. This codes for CASSVQRSNRVPGELFF.

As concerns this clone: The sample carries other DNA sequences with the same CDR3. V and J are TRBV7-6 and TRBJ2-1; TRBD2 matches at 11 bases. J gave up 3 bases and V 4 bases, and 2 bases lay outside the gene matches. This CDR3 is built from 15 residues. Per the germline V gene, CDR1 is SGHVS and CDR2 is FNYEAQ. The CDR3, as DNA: TGTGCCAGCAGCTCAGGGACTAGCGGCTACAATGAGCAGTTCTTC. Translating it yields CASSSGTSGYNEQFF. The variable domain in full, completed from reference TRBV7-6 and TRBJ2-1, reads GAGVSQSPRYKVTKRGQDVALRCDPISGHVSLYWYRQALGQGPEFLTYFNYEAQQDKSGLPNDRFSAERPEGSISTLTIQRTEQRDSAMYRCASSSGTSGYNEQFFGPGTRLTVL.

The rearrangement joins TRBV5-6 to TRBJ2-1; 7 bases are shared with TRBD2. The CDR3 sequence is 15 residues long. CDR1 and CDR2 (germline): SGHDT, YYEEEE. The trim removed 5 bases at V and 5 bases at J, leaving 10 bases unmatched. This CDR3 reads CASSETAGVDNEQFF. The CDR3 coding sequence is TGTGCCAGCAGTGAGACGGCGGGGGTCGACAATGAGCAGTTCTTC.

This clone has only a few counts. The CDR3 coding sequence is TGTGCCAGTAGTCCGGGGACCGACTCTATCTATGGCTACACCTTC. Translated: CASSPGTDSIYGYTF. The chain links TRBV19 to TRBJ1-2; the D gene is possibly TRBD1 (5 bases). The CDR3 is 15 amino acids. V dropped 5 bases and J dropped 4 bases, with 17 bases sitting between them. CDR1 LNHDA and CDR2 SQIVND come from the germline V gene (reference sequence).

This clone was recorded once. CDR3 DNA sequence: TGTGCCAGCAGTCAGCCGGGACAGGGCAATCAGCCCCAGCATTTT. Translating it yields CASSQPGQGNQPQHF. The chain couples TRBV6-1 to TRBJ1-5, with TRBD1 matching 8 bases. Unmatched junction bases numbered 5, after V lost 5 bases and J lost 2 bases. Looked up from germline, CDR1 is MNHNS and CDR2 is SASEGT. This CDR3 is 15 amino acids long.

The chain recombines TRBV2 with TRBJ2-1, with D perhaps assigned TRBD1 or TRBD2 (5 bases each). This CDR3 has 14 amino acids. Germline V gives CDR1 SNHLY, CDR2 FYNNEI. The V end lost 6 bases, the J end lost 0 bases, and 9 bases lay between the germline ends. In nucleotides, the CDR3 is TGTGCCAGCAGGGTCGGGACCTCCTACAATGAGCAGTTCTTC. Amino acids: CASRVGTSYNEQFF.

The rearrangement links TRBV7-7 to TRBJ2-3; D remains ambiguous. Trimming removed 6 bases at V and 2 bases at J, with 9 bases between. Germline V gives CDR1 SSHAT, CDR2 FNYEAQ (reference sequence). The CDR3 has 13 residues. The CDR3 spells CASRPLTTDTQYF. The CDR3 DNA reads TGTGCCAGCAGGCCACTTACCACAGATACGCAGTATTTT.

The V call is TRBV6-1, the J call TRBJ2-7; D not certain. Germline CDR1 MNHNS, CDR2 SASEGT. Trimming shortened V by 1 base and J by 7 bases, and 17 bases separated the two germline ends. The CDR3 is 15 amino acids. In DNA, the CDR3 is TGTGCCAGCAGTGAAGGAGACGTCCGAGTTCGGGAGCAGTACTTC. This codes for CASSEGDVRVREQYF.

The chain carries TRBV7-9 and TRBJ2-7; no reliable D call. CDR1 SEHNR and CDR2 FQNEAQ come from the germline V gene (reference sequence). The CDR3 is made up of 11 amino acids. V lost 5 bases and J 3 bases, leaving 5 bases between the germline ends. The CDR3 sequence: CASSQDYEQYF. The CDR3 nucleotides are TGTGCCAGCAGCCAAGACTACGAGCAGTACTTC.

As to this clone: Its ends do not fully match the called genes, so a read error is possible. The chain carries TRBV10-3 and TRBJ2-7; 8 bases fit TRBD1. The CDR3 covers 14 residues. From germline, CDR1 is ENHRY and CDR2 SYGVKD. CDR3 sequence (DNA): TGTGCCAGCAGTACAGGGGGGAGCTCCTACGAGCAGTACTTC. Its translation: CASSTGGSSYEQYF.